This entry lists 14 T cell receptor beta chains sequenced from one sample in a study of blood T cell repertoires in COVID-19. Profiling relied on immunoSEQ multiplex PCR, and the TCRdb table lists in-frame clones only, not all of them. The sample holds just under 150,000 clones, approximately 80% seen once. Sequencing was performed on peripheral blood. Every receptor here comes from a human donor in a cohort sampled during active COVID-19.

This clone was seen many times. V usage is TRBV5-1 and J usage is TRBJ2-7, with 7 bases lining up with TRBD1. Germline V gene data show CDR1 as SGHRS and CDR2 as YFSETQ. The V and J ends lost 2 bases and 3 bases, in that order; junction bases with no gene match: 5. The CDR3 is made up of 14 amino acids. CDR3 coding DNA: TGCGCCAGCAGCTTAAGTTCAGGGGGCTACGAGCAGTACTTC. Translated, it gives CASSLSSGGYEQYF.

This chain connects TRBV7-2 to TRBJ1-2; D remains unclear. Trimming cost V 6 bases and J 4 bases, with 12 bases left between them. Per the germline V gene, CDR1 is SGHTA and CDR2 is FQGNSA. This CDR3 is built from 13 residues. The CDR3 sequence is CASSYQVTYGYTF. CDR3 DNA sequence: TGTGCCAGCAGTTATCAGGTGACCTATGGCTACACCTTC.

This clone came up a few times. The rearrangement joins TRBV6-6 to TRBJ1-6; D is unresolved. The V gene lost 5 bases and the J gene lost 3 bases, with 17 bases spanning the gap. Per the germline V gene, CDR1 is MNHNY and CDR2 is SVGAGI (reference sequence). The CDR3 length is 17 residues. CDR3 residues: CASSPLRGPSYNSPLHF. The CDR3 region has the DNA TGTGCCAGCAGTCCGCTACGCGGGCCCAGCTATAATTCACCCCTCCACTTT.

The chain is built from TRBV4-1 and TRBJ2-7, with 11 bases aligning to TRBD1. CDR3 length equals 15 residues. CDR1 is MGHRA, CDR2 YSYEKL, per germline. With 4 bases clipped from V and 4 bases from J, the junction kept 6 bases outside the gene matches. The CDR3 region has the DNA TGCGCCAGCAGCCCAAGGGGGACAGGGGGGTACGAGCAGTACTTC. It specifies CASSPRGTGGYEQYF.

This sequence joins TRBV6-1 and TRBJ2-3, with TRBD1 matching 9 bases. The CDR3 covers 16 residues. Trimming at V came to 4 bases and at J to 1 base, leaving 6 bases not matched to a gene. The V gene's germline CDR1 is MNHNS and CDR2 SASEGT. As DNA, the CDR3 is TGTGCCAGCAGTGCAATTAGGACAGGGGGCACAGATACGCAGTATTTT. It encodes CASSAIRTGGTDTQYF.

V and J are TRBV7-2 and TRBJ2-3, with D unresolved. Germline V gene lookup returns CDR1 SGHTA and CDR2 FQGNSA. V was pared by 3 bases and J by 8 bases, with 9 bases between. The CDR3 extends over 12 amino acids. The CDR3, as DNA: TGTGCCAGCAGCTTGCCCGCCGGTACGCAGTATTTT. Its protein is CASSLPAGTQYF.

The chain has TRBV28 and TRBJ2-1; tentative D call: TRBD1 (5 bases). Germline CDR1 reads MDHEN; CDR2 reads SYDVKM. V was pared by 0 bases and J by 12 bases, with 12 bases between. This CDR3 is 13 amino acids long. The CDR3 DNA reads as TGTGCCAGCAGTTTATGGGCGCAGGGCCGGCAGTTCTTC. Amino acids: CASSLWAQGRQFF.

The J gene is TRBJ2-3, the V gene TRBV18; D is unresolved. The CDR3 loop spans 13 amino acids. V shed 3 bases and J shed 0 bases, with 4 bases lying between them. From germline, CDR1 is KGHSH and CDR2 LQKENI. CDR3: CASSPVSTDTQYF. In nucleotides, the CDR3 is TGTGCCAGCTCACCCGTGAGCACAGATACGCAGTATTTT.

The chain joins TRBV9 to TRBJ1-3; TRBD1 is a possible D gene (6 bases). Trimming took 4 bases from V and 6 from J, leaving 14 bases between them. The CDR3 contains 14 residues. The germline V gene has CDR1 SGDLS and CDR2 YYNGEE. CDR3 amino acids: CASSRNGQLNTIYF. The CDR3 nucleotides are TGTGCCAGCAGCCGAAACGGACAGCTAAACACCATATATTTT.

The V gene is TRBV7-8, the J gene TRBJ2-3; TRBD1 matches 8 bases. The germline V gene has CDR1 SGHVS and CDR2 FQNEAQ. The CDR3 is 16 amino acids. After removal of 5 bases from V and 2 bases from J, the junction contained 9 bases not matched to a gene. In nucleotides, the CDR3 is TGTGCCAGCAGCATGGGACAGGCCGTCCCCACAGATACGCAGTATTTT. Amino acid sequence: CASSMGQAVPTDTQYF.

CDR3: CASSLATQGTEAFF. CDR3 in DNA: TGCGCCAGCAGCTTGGCGACCCAGGGAACTGAAGCTTTCTTT. The chain has TRBV5-1 and TRBJ1-1; D is perhaps TRBD1 (5 bases). The CDR3 runs 14 residues. V lost 0 bases to trimming and J lost 5 bases, with 11 bases between them. Germline values: CDR1 SGHRS, CDR2 YFSETQ.

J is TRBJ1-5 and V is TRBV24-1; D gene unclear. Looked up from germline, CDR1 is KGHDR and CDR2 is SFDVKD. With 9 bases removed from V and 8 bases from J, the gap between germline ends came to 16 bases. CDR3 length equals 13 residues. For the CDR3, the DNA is TGTGCCACCCAAAGGACGTTGAGGGAGCCCCAGCATTTT. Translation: CATQRTLREPQHF.

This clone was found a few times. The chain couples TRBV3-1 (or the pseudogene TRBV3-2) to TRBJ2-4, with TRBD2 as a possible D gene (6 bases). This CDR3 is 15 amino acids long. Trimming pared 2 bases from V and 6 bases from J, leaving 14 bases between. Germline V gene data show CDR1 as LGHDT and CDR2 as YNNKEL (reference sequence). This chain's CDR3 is CASSQSVADANIQYF. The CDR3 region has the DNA TGTGCCAGCAGCCAATCAGTAGCGGATGCAAACATTCAGTACTTC.

CDR3 amino acids: CASSLDRDGRNTIYF. CDR3 nucleotide sequence: TGTGCCAGCAGCTTGGACAGGGATGGGAGAAACACCATATATTTT. This sequence joins TRBV5-4 and TRBJ1-3; D might be TRBD1 (6 bases). The germline CDR1 and CDR2 sequences are SGHNT and YYREEE (reference sequence). V lost 0 bases and J lost 5, with 12 bases in between. The CDR3 runs 15 residues.